These 21 T cell receptor beta chains came from one sample sequenced in a study of CD8 T cells in ankylosing spondylitis. TCRdb analysed the 5' RACE reads with MiXCR anew, one entry per CDR3 protein. The sample shows around 7,500 distinct CDR3 sequences, roughly 8% of them seen only once. The sample comprised blood, either unsorted or a sorted T cell fraction (not recorded which). These receptors were taken from a male donor with ankylosing spondylitis or in good health (not recorded which).

This clonotype was seen only a few times. The V call is TRBV9, the J call TRBJ2-1; D remains ambiguous. The germline gives CDR1 SGDLS, CDR2 YYNGEE. This CDR3 is 11 amino acids long. The V end was cut by 0 bases, the J end by 9 bases, with 4 bases between. The CDR3: CASSVDAEQFF. In DNA form, the CDR3 reads TGTGCCAGCAGCGTAGACGCTGAGCAGTTCTTC.

This clonotype was counted a few times. The chain has TRBV9 and TRBJ1-5, with TRBD1 identical over 8 bases. V dropped 0 bases and J dropped 4; count of bases not matched to a gene: 0. The CDR3 is 14 amino acids. Germline CDR1 and CDR2: SGDLS and YYNGEE. Here the CDR3 DNA reads TGTGCCAGCAGCGTAGGACAGGGGAATCAGCCCCAGCATTTT. This sequence encodes CASSVGQGNQPQHF.

By frequency in the sample, this clonotype is medium-sized. The chain links TRBV9 to TRBJ2-3, with 7 bases that match TRBD1. Per the germline V gene, CDR1 is SGDLS and CDR2 is YYNGEE. This CDR3 is built from 13 residues. The ends lost 6 bases at V and 0 bases at J; junction bases unmatched: 1. The CDR3 spells CASKGASTDTQYF. CDR3 nucleotide sequence: TGTGCCAGCAAGGGGGCTAGCACAGATACGCAGTATTTT.

By sample share, this clonotype is medium-sized. The gene calls are TRBV9 and TRBJ2-5; TRBD1 aligns across 8 bases. The CDR3 length is 15 residues. Germline CDR1 and CDR2: SGDLS and YYNGEE. After removal of 3 bases from V and 1 base from J, the junction contained 5 bases not matched to a gene. The CDR3 here is CASSAGQGLQETQYF. The DNA of the CDR3 is TGTGCCAGCAGCGCAGGACAGGGCCTCCAAGAGACCCAGTACTTC.

This clonotype is medium-sized in the sample. The chain is built from TRBV9 and TRBJ1-2; 7 bases line up with TRBD1. Germline V gene sequence: CDR1 SGDLS, CDR2 YYNGEE. The CDR3 extends over 15 amino acids. V shed 0 bases, J shed 2 bases, and the junction held 4 bases outside the gene matches. The CDR3 sequence: CASSVVPGGNYGYTF. The CDR3 bases are TGTGCCAGCAGCGTAGTTCCAGGGGGAAACTATGGCTACACCTTC.

This clonotype was recorded at least ten times. This chain connects TRBV9 to TRBJ1-1, with no clear D. CDR1 SGDLS and CDR2 YYNGEE come from the germline V gene. Trimming stripped 2 bases from V and 1 base from J, with 15 bases between. This CDR3 has 16 amino acids. CDR3 protein: CASSVYPLRKNTEAFF. CDR3 in DNA: TGTGCCAGCAGCGTCTACCCGCTGAGGAAGAACACTGAAGCTTTCTTT.

This clonotype has at least ten counts. The chain recombines TRBV9 with TRBJ2-1; maybe TRBD1 (6 bases). Germline CDR1 SGDLS, CDR2 YYNGEE. V was trimmed by 3 bases and J by 4 bases, leaving 17 bases between them. The CDR3 contains 16 residues. The CDR3 loop reads CASSATGLPTYNEQFF. The CDR3 region has the DNA TGTGCCAGCAGCGCGACAGGTTTGCCGACTTACAATGAGCAGTTCTTC.

The chain couples TRBV9 to TRBJ2-2, with TRBD2 as a possible D gene (7 bases). Between the trimmed V and J ends, which lost 6 bases and 7 bases, there was a span of 16 bases. Germline V CDR1 and CDR2: SGDLS, YYNGEE. The CDR3 spans 14 residues. CDR3 nucleotides: TGTGCCAGCAACCGTGGGGGGGCGATCGGGGAGCTGTTTTTT. Its translation is CASNRGGAIGELFF.

The rearrangement joins TRBV9 to TRBJ1-2, with D possibly matching TRBD1 (5 bases). CDR3 size: 14 residues. Per germline, CDR1 SGDLS and CDR2 YYNGEE. Trimming shortened V by 5 bases and J by 8 bases, and 19 bases separated the two germline ends. For the CDR3, the DNA is TGTGCCAGCAGAGCTGGGAGCCTAAAGGGGGGCTACACCTTC. Translation: CASRAGSLKGGYTF.

This clonotype was seen repeatedly, ten times or more. The chain employs TRBV9 and TRBJ2-1, with TRBD1 as a possible D gene (5 bases). Germline CDR1 and CDR2: SGDLS and YYNGEE. The CDR3 loop spans 14 amino acids. V gave up 4 bases and J gave up 5 bases, with 13 bases separating them. CDR3 coding DNA: TGTGCCAGCAGCCCCCCCAACAGGCACAATGAGCAGTTCTTC. This translates into CASSPPNRHNEQFF.

This clonotype was detected only once. The chain combines TRBV5-6 with TRBJ1-1; 7 nucleotides match TRBD1. The J segment lost 4 bases and the V segment lost 1 base, leaving 4 bases of the junction unmatched. Germline lookup yields CDR1 SGHDT and CDR2 YYEEEE. The CDR3 has 14 amino acids. The CDR3: CASSLPHRGTEAFF. The CDR3 nucleotides are TGTGCCAGCAGCTTGCCCCACAGGGGCACTGAAGCTTTCTTT.

This clonotype has just a few counts. The V call is TRBV9, the J call TRBJ2-2; TRBD2 might be the D (5 bases). CDR1 is SGDLS, CDR2 YYNGEE, per germline. There are 16 residues in the CDR3. Trimming pared 2 bases from V and 7 bases from J, leaving 18 bases between. As DNA, the CDR3 is TGTGCCAGCAGCGTTGTGGAGGCTAGTCTGTACGGGGAGCTGTTTTTT. Translating it yields CASSVVEASLYGELFF.

This clonotype was seen at least ten times. The genes are TRBV9 and TRBJ1-1; no reliable D call. Germline assignment: CDR1 SGDLS and CDR2 YYNGEE. V lost 0 bases and J lost 7, with 10 bases in between. The CDR3 sequence is 13 residues long. The CDR3 loop is CASSVEGGYEAFF. DNA of the CDR3: TGTGCCAGCAGCGTAGAAGGAGGATATGAAGCTTTCTTT.

The rearrangement links TRBV9 to TRBJ2-4; TRBD1 is a possible D gene (6 bases). V gave up 0 bases and J gave up 8 bases, with 18 bases separating them. The CDR3 consists of 16 residues. Germline V gene data show CDR1 as SGDLS and CDR2 as YYNGEE. Here the CDR3 DNA reads TGTGCCAGCAGCGTAGGGACAGTGTTAGGGCCGGACATTCAGTACTTC. This encodes CASSVGTVLGPDIQYF.

Many counts were recorded for this clonotype. The chain combines TRBV9 with TRBJ2-1, with a weak D call TRBD2 (6 bases). Deletions cut 5 bases from V and 0 bases from J, with 12 bases between. This CDR3 region has 15 residues. Germline values: CDR1 SGDLS, CDR2 YYNGEE. The CDR3 spells CASSVTAGSYNEQFF. The DNA for the CDR3 is TGTGCCAGCAGTGTGACAGCGGGCTCCTACAATGAGCAGTTCTTC.

This clonotype was observed a few times. The chain carries TRBV9 and TRBJ2-5; the D is unclear. CDR3 size: 13 residues. Germline loops: CDR1 SGDLS, CDR2 YYNGEE. Deletions cut 3 bases from V and 5 bases from J, with 11 bases between. DNA for the CDR3: TGTGCCAGCAGCGGTGCGTTGTCGGAGACCCAGTACTTC. It encodes CASSGALSETQYF.

Ten or more counts support this clonotype. The CDR3 spells CASSPRGGDTQYF. DNA of the CDR3: TGTGCCAGCAGCCCTCGGGGGGGGGATACGCAGTATTTT. V is TRBV9 and J is TRBJ2-3; 8 bases agree with TRBD2. With V trimmed by 4 bases and J by 6 bases, 4 bases remained unmatched. Looked up from germline, CDR1 is SGDLS and CDR2 is YYNGEE. The CDR3 is 13 amino acids.

The CDR3 DNA reads TGTGCCAGCAGCTCGGTGAGGGGCGGGATTTACAATGAGCAGTTCTTC. Translated: CASSSVRGGIYNEQFF. V usage is TRBV9 and J usage is TRBJ2-1, with D tentatively TRBD2 (6 bases). Germline loops: CDR1 SGDLS, CDR2 YYNGEE. V lost 4 bases and J 4 bases, leaving 18 bases between the germline ends. This CDR3 has 16 amino acids.

This clonotype is deemed medium-sized. DNA of the CDR3: TGTGCCAGCAGCCCCCCGGGTGGCAATGAGCAGTTCTTC. It is translated as CASSPPGGNEQFF. This chain links TRBV9 with TRBJ2-1; unclear D gene. The V end lost 4 bases, the J end lost 6 bases, and 11 bases lay between the germline ends. This CDR3 spans 13 amino acids. The V gene's germline CDR1 is SGDLS and CDR2 YYNGEE.

This clonotype is labeled as medium-sized. The chain recombines TRBV9 with TRBJ1-5; a weak D match, TRBD1 (5 bases). V was shortened by 4 bases and J by 6 bases, with 11 bases between the two germline ends. CDR1 and CDR2 (germline): SGDLS, YYNGEE. The CDR3 extends over 13 amino acids. CDR3 amino acids: CASSRDEGQPQHF. Here the CDR3 DNA reads TGTGCCAGCAGCAGGGACGAGGGTCAGCCCCAGCATTTT.

This clonotype is medium-sized (0.01 to 0.1%) by share. The chain couples TRBV9 to TRBJ2-3; the match to TRBD1 covers 7 bases. V gave up 3 bases and J gave up 0 bases; unmatched junction bases: 4. The CDR3 covers 15 residues. CDR1 and CDR2 from the germline V gene are SGDLS and YYNGEE. CDR3 nucleotides: TGTGCCAGCAGCGGGACAGGCGTCAGCACAGATACGCAGTATTTT. This codes for CASSGTGVSTDTQYF.